Given below is one T cell receptor beta chain in context. Its antigen is unknown. The CDR3 is 17 amino acids. Libraries of TRB cDNA were made by 5' RACE and carried UMIs. TCRdb reanalyzed the 5' RACE reads and collapses them to one entry per CDR3 protein, without DNA. This repertoire includes about 110,000 distinct CDR3 sequences. The sample is drawn from a study of CXCR3-negative and CXCR3-positive naive CD8 T cells. Study conclusions and caveats: CXCR3-positive naive cells had more hydrophobic TRB CDR3s than CXCR3-negative naive cells. Naive cells used TRBV-TRBJ genes in much the same way whether CXCR3-negative or CXCR3-positive; memory cells did not.

In triplicate, each CD8+ T cell subset was sorted at under 350,000 cells per replicate. Sequenced: naive CXCR3+ CD8+ T cells from blood. Subset: CD45RO-CCR7+CD27+CD95- naive CD8+ T cells expressing CXCR3 (TNR3+). The sequence was collected from a human donor in good health. Some clones in this sample may be carry-over from other donors' samples. The chain joins TRBV21-1 to TRBJ2-2; TCRdb picks TRBD1, but there is no DNA to check that call. TRBV21-1 is a pseudogene segment. The CDR3 here is CASSKGKDRAMGGELFF.